This TCR beta chain was obtained from a study of blood T cells in healthy people across ages. The CDR3 sequence is 13 residues long. Germline assignment: CDR1 DFQATT and CDR2 SNEGSKA (reference sequence). V dropped 5 bases and J dropped 3 bases, with 14 bases sitting between them. The second PCR ran about 6 to 12 cycles with a sample-barcoded 5' primer and J-beta primers. In TCRdb, the 5' RACE reads were re-called with MiXCR into one record per CDR3 protein. Of about 930,000 distinct CDR3 sequences listed, roughly 28% were seen once; the top ten hold roughly a tenth. The sample was also linked to a second study, of T cells of mothers and their children. As that study records: Related and unrelated pairs show similar shaping of TCR recombination output by thymic selection.

The source of this sequence is a woman aged 40 to 55 in good health. The sample taken for sequencing was blood. This chain uses TRBV20-1 with TRBJ2-7; D could derive from TRBD1 or TRBD2 (5 bases each). CDR3 amino acids: CSAPGTDIYEQYF. CDR3 nucleotides: TGCAGTGCTCCCGGGACGGACATCTACGAGCAGTACTTC.